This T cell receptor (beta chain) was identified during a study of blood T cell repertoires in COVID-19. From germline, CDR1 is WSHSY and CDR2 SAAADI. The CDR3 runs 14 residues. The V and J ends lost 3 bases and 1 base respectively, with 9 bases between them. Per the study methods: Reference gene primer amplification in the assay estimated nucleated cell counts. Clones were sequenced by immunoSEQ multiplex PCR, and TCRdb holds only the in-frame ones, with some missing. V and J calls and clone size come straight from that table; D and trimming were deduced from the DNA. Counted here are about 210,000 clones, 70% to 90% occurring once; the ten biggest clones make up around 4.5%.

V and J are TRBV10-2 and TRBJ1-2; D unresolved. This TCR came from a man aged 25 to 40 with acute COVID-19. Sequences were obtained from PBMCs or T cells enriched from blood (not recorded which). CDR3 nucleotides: TGCGCCAGCAGTGATAACAGCAATAACTATGGCTACACCTTC. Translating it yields CASSDNSNNYGYTF.